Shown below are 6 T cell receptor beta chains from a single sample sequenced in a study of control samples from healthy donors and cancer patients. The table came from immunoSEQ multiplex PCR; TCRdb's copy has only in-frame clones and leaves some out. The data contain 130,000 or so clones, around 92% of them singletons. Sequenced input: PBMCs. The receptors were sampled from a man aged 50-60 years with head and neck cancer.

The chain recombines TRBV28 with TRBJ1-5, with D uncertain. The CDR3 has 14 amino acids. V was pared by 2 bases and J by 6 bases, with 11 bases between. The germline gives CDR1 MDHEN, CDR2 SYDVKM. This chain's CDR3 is CASSLAETSQPQHF. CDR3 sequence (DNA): TGTGCCAGCAGTTTAGCAGAAACCTCTCAGCCCCAGCATTTT.

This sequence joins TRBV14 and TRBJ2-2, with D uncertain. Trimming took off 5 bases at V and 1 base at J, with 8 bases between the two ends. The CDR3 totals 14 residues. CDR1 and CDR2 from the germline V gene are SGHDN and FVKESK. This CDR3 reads CASSFYRNTGELFF. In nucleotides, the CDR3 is TGTGCCAGCAGCTTTTACCGGAACACCGGGGAGCTGTTTTTT.

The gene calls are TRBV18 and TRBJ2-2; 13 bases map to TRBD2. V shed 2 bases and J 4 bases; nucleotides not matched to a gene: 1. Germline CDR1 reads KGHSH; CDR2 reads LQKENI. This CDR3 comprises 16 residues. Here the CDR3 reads CASSPGLAGVTGELFF. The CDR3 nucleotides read TGTGCCAGCTCACCAGGACTAGCGGGGGTCACCGGGGAGCTGTTTTTT.

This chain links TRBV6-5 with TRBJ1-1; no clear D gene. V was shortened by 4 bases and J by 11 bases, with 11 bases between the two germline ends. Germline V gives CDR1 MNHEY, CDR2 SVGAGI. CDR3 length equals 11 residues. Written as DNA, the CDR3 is TGTGCCAGCAGTTCCCAAGCGGAGGCTTTCTTT. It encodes CASSSQAEAFF.

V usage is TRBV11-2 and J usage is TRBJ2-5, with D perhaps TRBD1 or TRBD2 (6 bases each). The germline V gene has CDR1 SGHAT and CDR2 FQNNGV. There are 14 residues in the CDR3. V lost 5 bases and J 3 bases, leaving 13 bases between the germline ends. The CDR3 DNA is TGTGCCAGCAGCCTACAGGGAGGTAAAGAGACCCAGTACTTC. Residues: CASSLQGGKETQYF.

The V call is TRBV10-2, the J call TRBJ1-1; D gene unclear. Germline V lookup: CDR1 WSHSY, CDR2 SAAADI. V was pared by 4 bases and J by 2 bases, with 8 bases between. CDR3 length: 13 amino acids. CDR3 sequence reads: CASSASRNTEAFF. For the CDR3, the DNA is TGCGCCAGCAGTGCGTCTAGAAACACTGAAGCTTTCTTT.